This TCR beta chain was captured by sequencing in a study of regulatory T cells in long-lasting Graves disease. Investigators prepared the TCR beta libraries by applying iRepertoire HTBI primers and Arm-PCR of CDR3 regions. TCRdb reprocessed the multiplex PCR reads via MiXCR and lists one record per CDR3 protein. The sample lists a few hundred thousand distinct CDR3 sequences, roughly 24% occurring once. The time point is: persistent/refractory GD, antithyroid drugs over 5 years with positive TRAb. The authors made the TCR library using RNA they extracted from PBMCs. This clonotype was detected a few times. Its cognate antigen is unknown. V was pared by 4 bases and J by 7 bases, with 29 bases between. The V gene's germline CDR1 is SGHAT and CDR2 FQNNGV. This CDR3 comprises 18 residues. General study findings and limits: Persistent patients had more shared public clonotypes (2,741) than new patients (roughly 970).

V and J are TRBV11-2 and TRBJ2-7; perhaps TRBD2 as D (5 bases). Here the sequenced sample was peripheral blood mononuclear cells (PBMCs), taken when the disease was refractory, from a patient treated with antithyroid drugs. The origin of this receptor is a woman aged 40 to 49 with Graves disease. The CDR3 loop is CASSSPVSMGIAPREQYF. The CDR3 DNA sequence: TGTGCCAGCAGCTCCCCCGTCAGTATGGGGATAGCGCCTCGGGAGCAGTACTTC.